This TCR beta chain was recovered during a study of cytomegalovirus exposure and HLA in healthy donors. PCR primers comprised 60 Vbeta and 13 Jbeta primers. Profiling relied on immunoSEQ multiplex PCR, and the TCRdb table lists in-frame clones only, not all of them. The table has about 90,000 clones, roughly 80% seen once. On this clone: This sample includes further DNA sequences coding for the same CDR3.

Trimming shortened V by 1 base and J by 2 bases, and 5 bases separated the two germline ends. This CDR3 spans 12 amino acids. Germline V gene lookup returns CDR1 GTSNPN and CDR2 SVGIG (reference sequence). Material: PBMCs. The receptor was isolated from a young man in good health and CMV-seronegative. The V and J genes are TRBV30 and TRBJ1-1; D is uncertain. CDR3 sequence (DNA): TGTGCCTGGAGTGGTCCAAACACTGAAGCTTTCTTT. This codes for CAWSGPNTEAFF. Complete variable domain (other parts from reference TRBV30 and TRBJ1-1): SQTIHQWPATLVQPVGSPLSLECTVEGTSNPNLYWYRQAAGRGLQLLFYSVGIGQISSEVPQNLSASRPQDRQFILSSKKLLLSDSGFYLCAWSGPNTEAFFGQGTRLTVV.